Presented here are 23 T cell receptor beta chains from one specimen sequenced in a study of blood T cell repertoires in COVID-19. Assay: immunoSEQ multiplex PCR; the TCRdb copy retains only in-frame clones and omits some. Here the sample spans more than 200,000 clones, about four fifths being singletons. The material sequenced was peripheral blood. These receptors were obtained from a woman aged 40 to 55 with active or convalescent COVID-19.

The V gene is TRBV14, the J gene TRBJ2-7; TRBD1 agrees at 7 bases. This CDR3 comprises 15 residues. Trimming removed 6 bases from V and 1 base from J; junction bases left unmatched: 9. Germline V lookup: CDR1 SGHDN, CDR2 FVKESK. As DNA, the CDR3 is TGTGCCAGCAGTCGGACAGGCTCGGCGTCCTACGAGCAGTACTTC. Encoded protein: CASSRTGSASYEQYF.

CDR3 in amino acids: CASSLVRGKGDTEAFF. The CDR3 bases are TGTGCCAGCAGCTTGGTAAGGGGTAAGGGGGACACTGAAGCTTTCTTT. This chain connects TRBV5-8 to TRBJ1-1, with a tentative D call TRBD1 (6 bases). V dropped 0 bases and J dropped 3 bases, with 15 bases sitting between them. CDR3 size: 16 residues. Germline lookup yields CDR1 SGHTS and CDR2 YDEGEE. The variable domain in full, with the rest retrieved from reference TRBV5-8 and TRBJ1-1, is EAGVTQSPTHLIKTRGQQATLRCSPISGHTSVYWYQQALGLGLQFLLWYDEGEERNRGNFPPRFSGRQFPNYSSELNVNALELEDSALYLCASSLVRGKGDTEAFFGQGTRLTVV.

The rearrangement links TRBV9 to TRBJ1-5; 7 positions agree with TRBD1. The trim removed 4 bases at V and 3 bases at J, leaving 7 bases unmatched. The CDR3 extends over 15 amino acids. Germline lookup yields CDR1 SGDLS and CDR2 YYNGEE. Here the CDR3 DNA reads TGTGCCAGCAGCAGACAGGGACTCTCCAATCAGCCCCAGCATTTT. Translating gives CASSRQGLSNQPQHF.

V and J are TRBV24-1 and TRBJ1-5; D may be TRBD1 (5 bases). With 4 bases removed from V and 3 bases from J, the gap between germline ends came to 12 bases. Germline V gene lookup returns CDR1 KGHDR and CDR2 SFDVKD. The CDR3 consists of 15 residues. Here the CDR3 DNA reads TGTGCCACCAGTGACCCCGGACAACTCAATCAGCCCCAGCATTTT. Translation: CATSDPGQLNQPQHF.

There are a few counts of this clone. The CDR3 bases are TGTGCCAGCAGCTTTGTACAGGACAATGAGCAGTTCTTC. Its translation: CASSFVQDNEQFF. The rearrangement joins TRBV5-4 to TRBJ2-1; D might be TRBD1 (5 bases). Deletions cut 2 bases from V and 5 bases from J, with 8 bases between. The germline CDR1 and CDR2 sequences are SGHNT and YYREEE (reference sequence). The CDR3 runs 13 residues. Together with reference TRBV5-4 and TRBJ2-1, the CDR3 gives the full variable domain: ETGVTQSPTHLIKTRGQQVTLRCSSQSGHNTVSWYQQALGQGPQFIFQYYREEENGRGNFPPRFSGLQFPNYSSELNVNALELDDSALYLCASSFVQDNEQFFGPGTRLTVL.

The chain employs TRBV11-2 and TRBJ1-2; no definite D call. This CDR3 contains 14 residues. Trimming took 5 bases from V and 5 from J, leaving 15 bases between them. From germline, CDR1 is SGHAT and CDR2 FQNNGV. The chain's CDR3 is CASSLQRVGYGYTF. The CDR3 nucleotides read TGTGCCAGCAGCCTACAGAGAGTCGGATATGGCTACACCTTC.

The gene calls are TRBV11-2 and TRBJ2-3; a possible D gene is TRBD1 (5 bases). V lost 5 bases and J 10 bases, leaving 19 bases between the germline ends. This CDR3 is 14 amino acids long. CDR1 is SGHAT and CDR2 is FQNNGV in the germline V gene. The chain's CDR3 is CASSGRDQGSAQYF. CDR3 sequence (DNA): TGTGCCAGCAGCGGTAGGGATCAGGGATCAGCGCAGTATTTT.

The gene calls are TRBV21-1 and TRBJ2-7; no check of the table's D call, TRBD2, against the DNA was made. TRBV21-1 is a documented pseudogene. The CDR3 spans 15 residues. Written as DNA, the CDR3 is TGTGCCAGCAGCGGACTAGCGGGAGGTTCCTACGAGCAGTACTTC. Protein sequence: CASSGLAGGSYEQYF.

V is TRBV5-6 and J is TRBJ1-1, with 10 nucleotides matching TRBD1. Germline V CDR1 and CDR2: SGHDT, YYEEEE. J gave up 7 bases and V 3 bases, and 12 bases lay outside the gene matches. CDR3 length: 16 amino acids. The CDR3 DNA is TGTGCCAGCAGCTCGCTGTCAGGACAGGGGGTGTTTGAAGCTTTCTTT. Translated: CASSSLSGQGVFEAFF. The full variable domain, in which reference TRBV5-6 and TRBJ1-1 provide the parts outside the CDR3, is DAGVTQSPTHLIKTRGQQVTLRCSPKSGHDTVSWYQQALGQGPQFIFQYYEEEERQRGNFPDRFSGHQFPNYSSELNVNALLLGDSALYLCASSSLSGQGVFEAFFGQGTRLTVV.

This chain joins TRBV11-2 and TRBJ2-5; 8 bases are a match to TRBD1. Germline CDR1 reads SGHAT; CDR2 reads FQNNGV. V trimming: 1 base; J trimming: 1 base; junction bases outside the gene matches: 2. This CDR3 has 15 amino acids. The CDR3 bases are TGTGCCAGCAGCTTAGCCAGGGGGCTCCAAGAGACCCAGTACTTC. Translated, it gives CASSLARGLQETQYF.

The chain employs TRBV19 and TRBJ1-2, with TRBD1 identical over 7 bases. Trimming took 7 bases from V and 1 from J; bases not matched to a gene: 6. This CDR3 is built from 14 residues. Germline lookup yields CDR1 LNHDA and CDR2 SQIVND (reference sequence). CDR3: CASTVDRLNYGYTF. CDR3 DNA sequence: TGTGCCAGTACCGTGGACAGGCTTAACTATGGCTACACCTTC.

The chain recombines TRBV7-2 with TRBJ1-2; 11 bases match TRBD1. V lost 5 bases to trimming and J lost 0 bases; unmatched junction nucleotides: 8. There are 17 residues in the CDR3. Germline V CDR1 and CDR2: SGHTA, FQGNSA. The CDR3 sequence is CASSRGTGGLTNYGYTF. The CDR3 DNA is TGTGCCAGCAGCCGCGGGACAGGGGGATTGACTAACTATGGCTACACCTTC.

V usage is TRBV20-1 and J usage is TRBJ2-7, with 7 bases fitting TRBD1. The CDR3 extends over 15 amino acids. CDR1 DFQATT and CDR2 SNEGSKA come from the germline V gene (reference sequence). With V trimmed by 3 bases and J by 0 bases, 8 bases remained unmatched. CDR3 loop: CSASTTGSSSYEQYF. For the CDR3, the DNA is TGCAGTGCTAGTACGACAGGGTCCAGCTCCTACGAGCAGTACTTC.

The J gene is TRBJ2-7, the V gene TRBV6-5; TRBD2 aligns across 7 bases. V shed 8 bases, J shed 1 base, and the junction held 11 bases outside the gene matches. The CDR3 consists of 15 residues. Germline V lookup: CDR1 MNHEY, CDR2 SVGAGI. The CDR3 sequence: CASAREGMGSYEQYF. CDR3 coding DNA: TGTGCCAGCGCTAGGGAGGGGATGGGGTCCTACGAGCAGTACTTC.

The CDR3 coding sequence is TGTGCCAGTGCAGGGGCAGGGTCGTATGAAAAACTGTTTTTT. It is translated as CASAGAGSYEKLFF. V gene TRBV19 combines with J gene TRBJ1-4, with D possibly TRBD1 on 6 matching bases. V lost 8 bases, J lost 6 bases, and 16 bases lay in between. This CDR3 has 14 amino acids. Germline CDR1 and CDR2: LNHDA and SQIVND (reference sequence).

This clone was found a few times. The chain has TRBV13 and TRBJ1-1; D unclear. Germline CDR1 PRHDT, CDR2 FYEKMQ (reference sequence). The CDR3 consists of 13 residues. Trimming stripped 1 base from V and 2 bases from J, with 5 bases between. The CDR3 bases are TGTGCCAGCAGCTTAGCCTACAACACTGAAGCTTTCTTT. This sequence encodes CASSLAYNTEAFF.

V is TRBV25-1 and J is TRBJ1-2; 8 nucleotides agree with TRBD1. This CDR3 region has 14 residues. Germline V CDR1 and CDR2: MGHDK, SYGVNS. The V segment lost 4 bases and the J segment 0 bases; nucleotides outside the gene matches: 1. The CDR3 protein is CASSAGQANYGYTF. The CDR3 region has the DNA TGTGCCAGCAGTGCGGGACAGGCTAACTATGGCTACACCTTC.

Only one count was recorded for this clone. V gene TRBV7-9 combines with J gene TRBJ2-5; 7 positions agree with TRBD2. The CDR3 has 15 amino acids. Germline CDR1 is SEHNR and CDR2 is FQNEAQ (reference sequence). V dropped 3 bases and J dropped 2; count of bases not matched to a gene: 6. This CDR3 reads CASSLPLGGQETQYF. In nucleotides, the CDR3 is TGTGCCAGCAGCTTGCCCTTGGGGGGGCAAGAGACCCAGTACTTC.

This chain connects TRBV7-8 to TRBJ2-1; 10 positions agree with TRBD2. Germline V gene data show CDR1 as SGHVS and CDR2 as FQNEAQ. V shed 1 base, J shed 8 bases, and the junction held 8 bases outside the gene matches. The CDR3 is made up of 16 amino acids. As DNA, the CDR3 is TGTGCCAGCAGCTTAGTGGTAGCGGGGGGCCTGGATGAGCAGTTCTTC. It specifies CASSLVVAGGLDEQFF.

This clone came up once. The rearrangement joins TRBV15 to TRBJ1-4; D remains unclear. CDR3 length equals 17 residues. Germline CDR1 LNHNV, CDR2 YYDKDF (reference sequence). V was clipped by 0 bases and J by 0 bases, with 11 bases between them. CDR3 DNA: TGTGCCACCAGCAGAGATGGGAGAGGGTCAACTAATGAAAAACTGTTTTTT. Translation gives CATSRDGRGSTNEKLFF.

This rearrangement joins TRBV9 to TRBJ1-1; D might be TRBD1 (6 bases). Germline CDR1 is SGDLS and CDR2 is YYNGEE. Trimming removed 6 bases at V and 2 bases at J, with 14 bases between. The length of the CDR3 is 14 residues. The CDR3 DNA is TGTGCCAGCACCCTGGACAGCCTAAACACTGAAGCTTTCTTT. Residues: CASTLDSLNTEAFF. Full variable domain (missing parts from reference TRBV9 and TRBJ1-1): DSGVTQTPKHLITATGQRVTLRCSPRSGDLSVYWYQQSLDQGLQFLIQYYNGEERAKGNILERFSAQQFPDLHSELNLSSLELGDSALYFCASTLDSLNTEAFFGQGTRLTVV.

This chain connects TRBV5-1 to TRBJ2-1; D gene ambiguous. The CDR3 contains 12 residues. V lost 4 bases, J lost 5 bases, and 7 bases lay in between. Per the germline V gene, CDR1 is SGHRS and CDR2 is YFSETQ. The CDR3 nucleotides read TGCGCCAGCAGCCCTTTAAACAATGAGCAGTTCTTC. It is translated as CASSPLNNEQFF.

This chain connects TRBV21-1 to TRBJ2-3; the D call of TRBD1 is as the table states it, not checked on the DNA. TRBV21-1 is deemed a pseudogene. The CDR3 is 14 amino acids. In nucleotides, the CDR3 is TGTGCCAGCACCCTGGGACATCCCACAGATACGCAGTATTTT. Translating it yields CASTLGHPTDTQYF.